The 5 T cell receptor beta chains below all came from one sample that was sequenced in a study of shared clonotypes between healthy human individuals. Some clones are missing from TCRdb's copy, which holds only in-frame ones; the method was immunoSEQ multiplex PCR. The profile shows roughly 2,300,000 clones, around 90% of them singletons. The sample consisted of naive CD4+ T cells from PBMCs. Subset described: CD45RA+ positively selected. These receptors were taken from a man between 18 and 35 years old in good health. Some clones in this sample may be carry-over from other donors' samples.

As regards this clone: Other DNA sequences in the same sample also yield this CDR3. CDR3 nucleotides: TGCAGCGTTACACAGGGGGTCGAGACCCAGTACTTC. Amino acids: CSVTQGVETQYF. The rearrangement links TRBV29-1 to TRBJ2-5, with 8 positions matching TRBD1. This CDR3 has 12 amino acids. The junction had 4 bases not matched to a gene; V was cut back by 5 bases and J by 5 bases. Germline lookup yields CDR1 SQVTM and CDR2 ANQGSEA. Based on the CDR3 plus reference TRBV29-1 and TRBJ2-5, the full variable domain is SAVISQKPSRDICQRGTSLTIQCQVDSQVTMMFWYRQQPGQSLTLIATANQGSEATYESGFVIDKFPISRPNLTFSTLTVSNMSPEDSSIYLCSVTQGVETQYFGPGTRLLVL.

This rearrangement joins TRBV7-8 to TRBJ2-7; 15 bases line up with TRBD2. The germline gives CDR1 SGHVS, CDR2 FQNEAQ. The CDR3 is 17 amino acids. With V trimmed by 5 bases and J by 0 bases, 5 bases remained unmatched. The chain's CDR3 is CASSDGLAGGFSYEQYF. CDR3 nucleotide sequence: TGTGCCAGCAGCGACGGACTAGCGGGAGGGTTCTCCTACGAGCAGTACTTC.

V gene TRBV2 combines with J gene TRBJ1-1, with D possibly TRBD1 on 6 matching bases. Trimming removed 6 bases at V and 8 bases at J, with 16 bases between. Germline V gene sequence: CDR1 SNHLY, CDR2 FYNNEI. The CDR3 totals 13 residues. CDR3 nucleotide sequence: TGTGCCAGCAGAGTTGAAGGGGGAGCAGAAGCTTTCTTT. It specifies CASRVEGGAEAFF.

V and J are TRBV7-2 and TRBJ1-5; 7 nucleotides line up with TRBD1. J was trimmed by 7 bases and V by 0 bases; bases with no gene match: 3. From germline, CDR1 is SGHTA and CDR2 FQGNSA. The CDR3 extends over 14 amino acids. This CDR3 is CASSLAGGGQPQHF. CDR3 nucleotide sequence: TGTGCCAGCAGCTTAGCAGGGGGCGGGCAGCCCCAGCATTTT.

This chain connects TRBV7-3 to TRBJ2-5; tentatively, D is TRBD2 (6 bases). This CDR3 has 15 residues. The V end lost 2 bases, the J end lost 2 bases, and 12 bases lay between the germline ends. Looked up from germline, CDR1 is SGHTA and CDR2 is FQGTGA. CDR3 nucleotide sequence: TGTGCCAGCAGCTTAGACCCCGCGGGGCAAGAGACCCAGTACTTC. It yields the protein CASSLDPAGQETQYF.